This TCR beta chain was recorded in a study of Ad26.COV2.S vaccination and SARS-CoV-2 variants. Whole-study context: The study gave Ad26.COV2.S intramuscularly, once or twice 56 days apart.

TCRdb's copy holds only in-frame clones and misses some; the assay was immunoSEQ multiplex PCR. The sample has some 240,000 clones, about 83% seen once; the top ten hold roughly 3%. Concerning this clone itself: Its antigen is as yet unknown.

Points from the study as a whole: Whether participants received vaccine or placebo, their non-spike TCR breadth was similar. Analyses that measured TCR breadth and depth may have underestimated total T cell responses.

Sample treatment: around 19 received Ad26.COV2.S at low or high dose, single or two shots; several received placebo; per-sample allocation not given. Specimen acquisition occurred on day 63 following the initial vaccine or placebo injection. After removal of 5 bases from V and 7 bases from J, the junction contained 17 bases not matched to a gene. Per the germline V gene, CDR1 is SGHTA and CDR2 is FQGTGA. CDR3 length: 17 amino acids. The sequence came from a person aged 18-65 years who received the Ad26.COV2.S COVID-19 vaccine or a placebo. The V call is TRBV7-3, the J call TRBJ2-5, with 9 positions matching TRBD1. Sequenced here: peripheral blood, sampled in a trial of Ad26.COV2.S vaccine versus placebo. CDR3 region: CASSPGLTGGWVGTQYF. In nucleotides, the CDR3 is TGTGCCAGCAGCCCCGGACTCACAGGGGGCTGGGTAGGGACCCAGTACTTC. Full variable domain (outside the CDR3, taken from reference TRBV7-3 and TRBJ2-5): GAGVSQTPSNKVTEKGKYVELRCDPISGHTALYWYRQSLGQGPEFLIYFQGTGAADDSGLPNDRFFAVRPEGSVSTLKIQRTERGDSAVYLCASSPGLTGGWVGTQYFGPGTRLLVL.